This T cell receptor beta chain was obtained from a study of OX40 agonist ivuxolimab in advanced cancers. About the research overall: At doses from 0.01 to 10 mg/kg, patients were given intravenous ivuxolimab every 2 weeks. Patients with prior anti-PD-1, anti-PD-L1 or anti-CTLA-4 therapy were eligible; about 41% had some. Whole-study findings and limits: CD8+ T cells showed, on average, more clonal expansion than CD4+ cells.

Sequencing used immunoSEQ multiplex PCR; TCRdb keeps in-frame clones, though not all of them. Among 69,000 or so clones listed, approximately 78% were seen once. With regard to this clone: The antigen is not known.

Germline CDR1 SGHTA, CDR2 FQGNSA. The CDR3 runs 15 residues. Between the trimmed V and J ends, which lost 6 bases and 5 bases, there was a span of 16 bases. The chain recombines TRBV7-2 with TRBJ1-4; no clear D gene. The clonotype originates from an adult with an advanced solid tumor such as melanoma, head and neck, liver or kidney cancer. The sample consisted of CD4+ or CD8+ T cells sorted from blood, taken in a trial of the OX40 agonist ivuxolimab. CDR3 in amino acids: CASSLGRIVNEKLFF. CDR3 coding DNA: TGTGCCAGCAGTTTGGGGAGGATTGTAAATGAAAAACTGTTTTTT.